The T cell receptor beta chain described here comes from a study of cytomegalovirus exposure and HLA in healthy donors. The primer mix had 60 Vbeta and 13 Jbeta primers. Method: immunoSEQ multiplex PCR; TCRdb's copy keeps in-frame clones and lacks some. Of more than 140,000 clones in the sample, around three fifths were seen once. Concerning this clone: Antigen: not known.

The study's findings and limits: Accounts indicate the classifier identified cytomegalovirus status with strong specificity and sensitivity.

What was sequenced was PBMCs. This TCR was sampled from a woman younger than 45 in good health and CMV-seropositive.

CDR3 in DNA: TGTGCCAGCAGCTTGTCGGGGGGACCTGGAAACACCATATATTTT. This codes for CASSLSGGPGNTIYF. This chain joins TRBV5-4 and TRBJ1-3; D might be TRBD1 (5 bases). Per germline, CDR1 SGHNT and CDR2 YYREEE (reference sequence). This CDR3 spans 15 amino acids. The V gene lost 1 base and the J gene lost 2 bases, with 10 bases spanning the gap.